This T cell receptor (beta chain) was documented in a study of long-term antiretroviral therapy in people with HIV. Study-level results: Diversity increased after ART yet remained lower than in transplant donor controls.

Everyone in the study who had HIV was treated in the United States. DNA was extracted from around 0.96-9.9 million thawed cryopreserved PBMC. Worth noting for this clone: Its antigen is currently unknown.

The CDR3 length is 14 residues. J was trimmed by 6 bases and V by 3 bases; bases with no gene match: 5. Per the germline V gene, CDR1 is LNHDA and CDR2 is SQIVND (reference sequence). Assay version v3.0 of immunoSEQ was used, and it was run at survey level. Profiling relied on immunoSEQ multiplex PCR, and the TCRdb table lists in-frame clones only, not all of them. The repertoire consists of some 20,000 clones, with 60% to 85% occurring once and the leading ten covering about 14%. The TCR was taken from a woman under 40 with HIV. The sample here was unsorted PBMCs, taken 2.9 years after starting antiretroviral therapy. The chain has TRBV19 and TRBJ1-5; 7 bases line up with TRBD1. CDR3 nucleotides: TGTGCCAGTAGTATGACAGGGCCCGGTCAGCCCCAGCATTTT. Protein product: CASSMTGPGQPQHF.